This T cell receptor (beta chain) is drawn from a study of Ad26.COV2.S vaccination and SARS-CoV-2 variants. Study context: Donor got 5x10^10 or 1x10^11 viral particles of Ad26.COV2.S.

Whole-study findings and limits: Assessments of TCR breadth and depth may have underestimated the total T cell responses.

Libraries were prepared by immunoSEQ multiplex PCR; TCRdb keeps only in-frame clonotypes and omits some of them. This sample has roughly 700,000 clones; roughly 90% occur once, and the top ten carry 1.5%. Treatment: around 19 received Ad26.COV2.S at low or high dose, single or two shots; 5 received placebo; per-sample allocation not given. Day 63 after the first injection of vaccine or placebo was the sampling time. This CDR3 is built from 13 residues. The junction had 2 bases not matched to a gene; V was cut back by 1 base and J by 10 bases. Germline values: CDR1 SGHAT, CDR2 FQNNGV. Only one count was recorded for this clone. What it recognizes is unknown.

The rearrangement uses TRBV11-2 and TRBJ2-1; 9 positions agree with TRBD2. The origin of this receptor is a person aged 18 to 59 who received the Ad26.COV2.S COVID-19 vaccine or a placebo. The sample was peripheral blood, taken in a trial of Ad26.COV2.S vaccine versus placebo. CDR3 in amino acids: CASSLVTSGEQFF. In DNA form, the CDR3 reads TGTGCCAGCAGCTTAGTAACTAGCGGGGAGCAGTTCTTC.